These T cell receptor beta chains were read from a single sample in a study of post-analysis software for immune sequencing data. TCRdb re-derived calls from the PCR reads in MiXCR, one entry per CDR3 protein. This sample carries 650,000 to 850,000 distinct CDR3 sequences, under 70% of them seen once, and the ten largest clones take roughly 4.4%. Material for sequencing was blood. The source is a girl under 18 with multiple sclerosis. Both conserved end residues are part of each CDR3. The D gene is left open where the match is weak. Size is stated for part of the rows, as once, few or many counts, or as a class when the clone is expanded.

D gene | J gene | clone size | V gene | CDR3 DNA | CDR3 protein
NA | TRBJ2-6 | few | TRBV5-5 | TGTGCCAGCAGCTTGAGGTGGGATCTGGGGGCCAACGTCCTGACTTTC | CASSLRWDLGANVLTF
TRBD1 | TRBJ2-1 | NA | TRBV20-1 | TGCAGTGCTAGGGGGGGGACAGGGTACCGTGAGCAGTTCTTC | CSARGGTGYREQFF
NA | TRBJ1-2 | NA | TRBV14 | TGTGCCAGCAGCCAATCCGCCCCCGTAATGGCGAGCTATGGCTACACCTTC | CASSQSAPVMASYGYTF
TRBD2 | TRBJ2-5 | NA | TRBV5-1 | TGCGCCAGCAGCTCCCGACCTTCGACTAGCGGGAGAGGGGCCCAAGAGACCCAGTACTTC | CASSSRPSTSGRGAQETQYF
NA | TRBJ1-5 | NA | TRBV11-1 | NA | CASSLGSGRNIQYFGAGTQHF
TRBD1 | TRBJ2-3 | NA | TRBV5-1 | TGCGCCAGCAGCGGGGACAGGGGAGAGGCAGATACGCAGTATTTT | CASSGDRGEADTQYF
NA | TRBJ2-5 | NA | TRBV20-1 | TGCAGTGCTAGAGCTCGGGCCTTACAAGAGACCCAGGACTTC | CSARARALQETQDF
NA | TRBJ2-7 | NA | TRBV20-1 | TGCAGTGGGTGGAGCAGATCCTACGAGCAGTACTTC | CSGWSRSYEQYF
NA | TRBJ2-1 | NA | TRBV9 | TGTGCCAGCAGCGTGGCTTTTACAGAGCAGTTCTTC | CASSVAFTEQFF
NA | TRBJ2-3 | NA | TRBV5-6 | TGTGCCAGCAGCTTGAAGGGGGTAGACGCAGATACGCAGTATTTT | CASSLKGVDADTQYF
NA | TRBJ2-1 | NA | TRBV7-3 | TGTGCCAGCAGCTTAACGAGGGGGTCTTATGAGCAGTTCTTC | CASSLTRGSYEQFF
NA | TRBJ2-3 | NA | TRBV10-3 | TGTGCCATCAGTGAGGAGTCGCGGAGGCCTCGGGGGAGCACAGATACGCAGTATTTT | CAISEESRRPRGSTDTQYF
TRBD2 | TRBJ2-3 | NA | TRBV2 | TGTGCCAGCAGAGCCGGGACTAGCAGTGCAGATACGCAGTATTTT | CASRAGTSSADTQYF
TRBD1 | TRBJ2-1 | few | TRBV6-6 | TGTGCCAGCAGTGACAGGGGCTCCTACAATGAGCAGTTCTTC | CASSDRGSYNEQFF
NA | TRBJ2-1 | NA | TRBV7-2 | TGTGCCAGTAGCCTATGGGACTCCTACAATGAGCAGTTCTTC | CASSLWDSYNEQFF
TRBD1 | TRBJ2-5 | NA | TRBV29-1 | TGCAGCGTCGGGACAGGGGGAGAGACCCAGTACTTC | CSVGTGGETQYF
TRBD2 | TRBJ2-1 | NA | TRBV24-1 | TGTGCCACCAGTGACCCGAGGAGCGGGAGTGGATCCTACAATGAGCAGTTCTTC | CATSDPRSGSGSYNEQFF
NA | TRBJ2-7 | NA | TRBV6-1 | TGTGCCAGCAGTGAAACCTACATTCCCCTCGAGCAGTACTTC | CASSETYIPLEQYF
NA | TRBJ2-7 | many | TRBV6-6 | TGTGCCAGCAGTTCTGAATACGAGCAGTACTTC | CASSSEYEQYF
TRBD2 | TRBJ2-1 | few | TRBV11-2 | TGTGCCAGCAGCTCCCTTGCGGGAGTCGAGCAGTTCTTC | CASSSLAGVEQFF
NA | TRBJ2-7 | NA | TRBV20-1 | TGCAGTGCTAGAGGGACCGGGGTGACCTACGAGCAGTACTTC | CSARGTGVTYEQYF
TRBD1 | TRBJ2-3 | NA | TRBV9 | TGTGCCAGCAGCGCTCGGGACAGTGCCCGATTAACAGATACGCAGTATTTT | CASSARDSARLTDTQYF
TRBD1 | TRBJ1-2 | NA | TRBV6-1 | TGTGCCAGCAGTGAGCCCAGGGACAGGGGCCCTTCGGACTATGGCTACACCTTC | CASSEPRDRGPSDYGYTF
TRBD2 | TRBJ2-1 | NA | TRBV20-1 | TGCAGTGCTAGGAGGACTAGCGGGCGAAATGAGCAGTTCTTC | CSARRTSGRNEQFF
TRBD1 | TRBJ2-7 | NA | TRBV5-1 | TGCGCCAGCAGCCTTAAGACAGGGATCACCTACGAGCAGTACTTC | CASSLKTGITYEQYF
NA | TRBJ1-5 | NA | TRBV5-5 | TGTGCCAGCGGCTTGGACGGAGTTAGCAATCAGCCCCAGCATTTT | CASGLDGVSNQPQHF